The source of this T cell receptor (beta chain) is a study of blood T cell repertoires in COVID-19. The Seattle site enrolled patients during active infection and followed them longitudinally. Some clones are missing from TCRdb's copy, which holds only in-frame ones; the method was immunoSEQ multiplex PCR. The sample yields some 180,000 clones, 81% seen once. In this sample, this clone turned up a few times. V lost 0 bases and J lost 1, with 9 bases in between. There are 15 residues in the CDR3. Germline CDR1 reads MNHEY; CDR2 reads SMNVEV (reference sequence). The receptor was derived from a woman of 80 years or more with COVID-19, enrolled during active disease. Sequencing used peripheral blood. The chain employs TRBV27 and TRBJ1-1; D is possibly TRBD1 (5 bases). The CDR3 protein is CASSLSFGGNTEAFF. The DNA of the CDR3 is TGTGCCAGCAGTTTATCTTTCGGGGGGAACACTGAAGCTTTCTTT.